This record concerns one TCR beta chain sequence. The data belong to a study of T cell changes during pregnancy in multiple sclerosis. The CDR3 loop spans 13 amino acids. J gave up 9 bases and V 6 bases, and 6 bases lay outside the gene matches. CDR1 is SGHTA, CDR2 FQGTGA, per germline. The assay was immunoSEQ multiplex PCR, and TCRdb's table has in-frame clones only and misses some. The sample carries some 80,000 clones, 90% to 95% recorded once. Sequencing was performed on peripheral blood, taken in the second trimester of pregnancy. The clonotype originates from a female donor with multiple sclerosis, enrolled in a pregnancy study. The rearrangement links TRBV7-3 to TRBJ2-4; 9 bases are shared with TRBD2. The CDR3 loop is CASSVGLASIQYF. CDR3 in DNA: TGTGCCAGCAGTGTGGGACTAGCCTCCATTCAGTACTTC.